The T cell receptor (beta chain) under discussion was sequenced for a study of shared clonotypes between healthy human individuals. Study-wide background: The donor pool was made up of two women and a few men aged 18 to 49.

The assay was immunoSEQ multiplex PCR, and TCRdb's table has in-frame clones only and misses some. Found here are some 1 million clones, around four fifths of them singletons; the top ten hold about 1.5%. CDR3 length: 15 residues. CDR1 is LNHNV and CDR2 is YYDKDF in the germline V gene (reference sequence). Losses at the gene ends were 5 bases for V and 8 bases for J; bases not matched to a gene: 4. This clone occurred a few times. This clonotype was sampled from a man between 18 and 29 years old in good health. Material for sequencing was memory CD4+ T cells sorted from blood. Documented subset: CD45RA-negative fraction. The gene calls are TRBV15 and TRBJ2-1; 15 nucleotides agree with TRBD2. CDR3 amino acids: CATSRGLAGGYEQFF. The CDR3 DNA sequence: TGTGCCACCAGCCGGGGACTAGCGGGAGGCTATGAGCAGTTCTTC.